The 21 T cell receptor beta chains presented below share a single source sample, sequenced in a study of blood T cell repertoires in COVID-19. Repertoires were generated with immunoSEQ multiplex PCR, while TCRdb's copy carries only in-frame clones and drops some. The data contain 300,000 to 500,000 clones, roughly 90% of them singletons. The specimen was PBMCs or T cells enriched from blood (not recorded which). The source is a woman in her 30s with acute COVID-19.

This rearrangement joins TRBV29-1 to TRBJ2-7, with 8 bases fitting TRBD2. The CDR3 has 13 residues. Trimming removed 4 bases from V and 0 bases from J; junction bases left unmatched: 2. Germline V CDR1 and CDR2: SQVTM, ANQGSEA. In DNA form, the CDR3 reads TGCAGCGTTGTAACTAGCGGCTCCTACGAGCAGTACTTC. This encodes CSVVTSGSYEQYF.

The genes are TRBV5-1 and TRBJ1-2, with a possible D match to TRBD1 (5 bases). The germline V gene has CDR1 SGHRS and CDR2 YFSETQ. The CDR3 sequence is 16 residues long. The V and J ends lost 0 bases and 6 bases respectively, with 18 bases between them. The CDR3 is CASSLEFVGQGNGYTF. As DNA, the CDR3 is TGCGCCAGCAGCTTGGAATTTGTGGGGCAGGGTAATGGCTACACCTTC.

This clone occurred a few times. V and J are TRBV21-1 and TRBJ1-1. TRBV21-1 is flagged as a pseudogene. The CDR3 has 18 amino acids. CDR3 coding DNA: TGTGCCAGCATCCTTGGCGGGGTAGGACTTTTGAAGAACACTGAAGCTTTCTTT. This encodes CASILGGVGLLKNTEAFF.

On this clone: The same CDR3 can be traced to other DNA sequences in this sample. DNA for the CDR3: TGTGCCAGCAGTGAGACAGTTTACGAGCAGTACTTC. Translating gives CASSETVYEQYF. The chain combines TRBV2 with TRBJ2-7, with D perhaps matching TRBD1 (5 bases). CDR1 and CDR2 from the germline V gene are SNHLY and FYNNEI. V gave up 3 bases and J gave up 4 bases, with 7 bases separating them. The CDR3 is 12 amino acids.

This sequence joins TRBV5-1 and TRBJ2-1; TRBD2 agrees at 11 bases. The CDR3 totals 14 residues. Germline loops: CDR1 SGHRS, CDR2 YFSETQ. The trim removed 7 bases at V and 7 bases at J, leaving 7 bases unmatched. CDR3 sequence: CASPVTSGGNEQFF. Written as DNA, the CDR3 is TGCGCCAGCCCGGTAACTAGCGGGGGAAATGAGCAGTTCTTC.

The chain joins TRBV24-1 to TRBJ1-5, with D unresolved. Trimming removed 6 bases from V and 2 bases from J, with 7 bases in between. In germline, CDR1 is KGHDR, CDR2 SFDVKD. The CDR3 has 13 amino acids. The CDR3 sequence: CATSQAGNQPQHF. The CDR3 DNA is TGTGCCACCAGTCAGGCAGGCAATCAGCCCCAGCATTTT.

The CDR3 coding sequence is TGTGCCAGCAGCAGACCGGGGGACCGCCTTAGCACAGATACGCAGTATTTT. Translated, it gives CASSRPGDRLSTDTQYF. The chain joins TRBV7-2 to TRBJ2-3; a weak D match, TRBD2 (6 bases). V lost 5 bases to trimming and J lost 0 bases, with 18 bases between them. Germline CDR1 is SGHTA and CDR2 is FQGNSA. This CDR3 is 17 amino acids long.

In nucleotides, the CDR3 is TGTGCCAGCAGCCCCGGACTAGCGGGGGGGCCTAGCTCCTACGAGCAGTACTTC. Protein: CASSPGLAGGPSSYEQYF. This sequence joins TRBV3-1 (or the pseudogene TRBV3-2) and TRBJ2-7; 15 bases agree with TRBD2. This CDR3 spans 18 amino acids. Germline V gene data show CDR1 as LGHDT and CDR2 as YNNKEL (reference sequence). The V and J ends lost 4 bases and 0 bases, in that order; junction bases with no gene match: 7.

The genes are TRBV5-4 and TRBJ2-2; D possibly corresponds to TRBD1 (5 bases). The V and J ends lost 4 bases and 8 bases respectively, with 9 bases between them. CDR3 length: 12 residues. Germline V CDR1 and CDR2: SGHNT, YYREEE (reference sequence). The CDR3 is CASSRRDGELFF. In DNA, the CDR3 is TGTGCCAGCAGCCGCAGGGATGGGGAGCTGTTTTTT. The full variable domain, in which reference TRBV5-4 and TRBJ2-2 provide the parts outside the CDR3, is ETGVTQSPTHLIKTRGQQVTLRCSSQSGHNTVSWYQQALGQGPQFIFQYYREEENGRGNFPPRFSGLQFPNYSSELNVNALELDDSALYLCASSRRDGELFFGEGSRLTVL.

The chain joins TRBV9 to TRBJ2-7; D might be TRBD2 (6 bases). V was trimmed by 4 bases and J by 7 bases, leaving 21 bases between them. This CDR3 spans 15 amino acids. Germline V gene sequence: CDR1 SGDLS, CDR2 YYNGEE. CDR3: CASSPWGGPPEEQYF. The CDR3 nucleotides are TGTGCCAGCAGCCCTTGGGGAGGCCCCCCTGAAGAGCAGTACTTC.

This clone has a single count. The gene calls are TRBV15 and TRBJ2-2, with 10 positions matching TRBD1. The CDR3 loop spans 16 amino acids. Germline values: CDR1 LNHNV, CDR2 YYDKDF (reference sequence). Trimming cost V 1 base and J 6 bases; bases outside gene matches: 5. The CDR3 region has the DNA TGTGCCACCAGCAGAGGCGGGACAGGGGCGGCCGGGGAGCTGTTTTTT. Translating gives CATSRGGTGAAGELFF.

The CDR3 spells CASSLKGGPSYEQYF. In nucleotides, the CDR3 is TGTGCCAGCAGTTTAAAGGGGGGGCCCTCCTACGAGCAGTACTTC. The V and J genes are TRBV28 and TRBJ2-7, with D perhaps TRBD2 (7 bases). V lost 2 bases, J lost 0 bases, and 11 bases lay in between. This CDR3 has 15 amino acids. Germline V lookup: CDR1 MDHEN, CDR2 SYDVKM.

This chain uses TRBV18 with TRBJ2-1; D is uncertain. The CDR3 spans 13 residues. The germline CDR1 and CDR2 sequences are KGHSH and LQKENI. Trimming took 3 bases from V and 4 from J, leaving 7 bases between them. The CDR3 sequence is CASSPSRYNEQFF. The CDR3 DNA is TGTGCCAGCTCACCGAGCCGTTACAATGAGCAGTTCTTC.

The chain couples TRBV5-6 to TRBJ2-5, with 10 bases aligning to TRBD1. Per germline, CDR1 SGHDT and CDR2 YYEEEE. The CDR3 consists of 15 residues. V lost 5 bases to trimming and J lost 4 bases; unmatched junction nucleotides: 8. The CDR3 loop reads CASRPGTGAGETQYF. The CDR3 nucleotides read TGTGCCAGCAGACCCGGGACAGGGGCTGGAGAGACCCAGTACTTC.

The chain uses TRBV25-1 and TRBJ2-7; TRBD2 matches at 7 bases. In germline, CDR1 is MGHDK, CDR2 SYGVNS. This CDR3 comprises 14 residues. J gave up 3 bases and V 10 bases, and 12 bases lay outside the gene matches. The DNA of the CDR3 is TGTGCCACCCAGGGAGCGGGGATCGACTACGAGCAGTACTTC. Translating it yields CATQGAGIDYEQYF.

The chain employs TRBV7-9 and TRBJ1-2, with 8 bases lining up with TRBD1. After removal of 3 bases from V and 8 bases from J, the junction contained 11 bases not matched to a gene. Germline CDR1 and CDR2: SEHNR and FQNEAQ (reference sequence). This CDR3 has 15 residues. CDR3 protein: CASSLARTGQGGYTF. CDR3 nucleotides: TGTGCCAGCAGCTTGGCCCGGACAGGGCAAGGCGGCTACACCTTC. Full variable domain (rest looked up from reference TRBV7-9 and TRBJ1-2): DTGVSQNPRHKITKRGQNVTFRCDPISEHNRLYWYRQTLGQGPEFLTYFQNEAQLEKSRLLSDRFSAERPKGSFSTLEIQRTEQGDSAMYLCASSLARTGQGGYTFGSGTRLTVV.

This clone was seen a handful of times. The chain has TRBV4-1 and TRBJ2-2; 7 bases align to TRBD1. This CDR3 has 18 residues. Germline V gene lookup returns CDR1 MGHRA and CDR2 YSYEKL. V shed 0 bases and J 2 bases; nucleotides not matched to a gene: 9. The CDR3 sequence is CASSQEAYGTVNTGELFF. Here the CDR3 DNA reads TGCGCCAGCAGCCAAGAGGCTTACGGGACAGTCAACACCGGGGAGCTGTTTTTT.

This chain joins TRBV30 and TRBJ2-3; possibly TRBD2 for D (5 bases). The CDR3 consists of 17 residues. Trimming cost V 3 bases and J 0 bases, with 19 bases left between them. The germline CDR1 and CDR2 sequences are GTSNPN and SVGIG (reference sequence). This CDR3 is CAWSVRGLLVSTDTQYF. DNA of the CDR3: TGTGCCTGGAGCGTACGGGGTTTACTAGTAAGCACAGATACGCAGTATTTT. The variable domain in full, completed from reference TRBV30 and TRBJ2-3, reads SQTIHQWPATLVQPVGSPLSLECTVEGTSNPNLYWYRQAAGRGLQLLFYSVGIGQISSEVPQNLSASRPQDRQFILSSKKLLLSDSGFYLCAWSVRGLLVSTDTQYFGPGTRLTVL.

As DNA, the CDR3 is TGTGCCAGCAGCGCTCCGGGACAGGGGGCCTCCGGGGAGCTGTTTTTT. Amino acids: CASSAPGQGASGELFF. The J gene is TRBJ2-2, the V gene TRBV9; 12 nucleotides line up with TRBD1. The germline V gene encodes CDR1 SGDLS and CDR2 YYNGEE. Losses at the gene ends were 3 bases for V and 6 bases for J; bases not matched to a gene: 6. This CDR3 is built from 16 residues. The full variable domain, rest sourced from reference TRBV9 and TRBJ2-2, is DSGVTQTPKHLITATGQRVTLRCSPRSGDLSVYWYQQSLDQGLQFLIQYYNGEERAKGNILERFSAQQFPDLHSELNLSSLELGDSALYFCASSAPGQGASGELFFGEGSRLTVL.

J is TRBJ1-4 and V is TRBV24-1; TRBD1 aligns across 8 bases. Germline V gene sequence: CDR1 KGHDR, CDR2 SFDVKD. The CDR3 runs to 16 residues. V trimming: 4 bases; J trimming: 8 bases; junction bases outside the gene matches: 11. Here the CDR3 reads CATSDPRQGAIEKLFF. The CDR3 bases are TGTGCCACCAGTGACCCCCGGCAGGGGGCGATCGAAAAACTGTTTTTT.

The chain uses TRBV5-1 and TRBJ2-7; TRBD2 matches at 13 bases. CDR1 and CDR2 (germline): SGHRS, YFSETQ. This CDR3 region has 15 residues. V lost 4 bases to trimming and J lost 4 bases; unmatched junction nucleotides: 5. The CDR3 DNA reads as TGCGCCAGCAGCCGGGGGACTAGCGGGGAGTACGAGCAGTACTTC. This encodes CASSRGTSGEYEQYF.